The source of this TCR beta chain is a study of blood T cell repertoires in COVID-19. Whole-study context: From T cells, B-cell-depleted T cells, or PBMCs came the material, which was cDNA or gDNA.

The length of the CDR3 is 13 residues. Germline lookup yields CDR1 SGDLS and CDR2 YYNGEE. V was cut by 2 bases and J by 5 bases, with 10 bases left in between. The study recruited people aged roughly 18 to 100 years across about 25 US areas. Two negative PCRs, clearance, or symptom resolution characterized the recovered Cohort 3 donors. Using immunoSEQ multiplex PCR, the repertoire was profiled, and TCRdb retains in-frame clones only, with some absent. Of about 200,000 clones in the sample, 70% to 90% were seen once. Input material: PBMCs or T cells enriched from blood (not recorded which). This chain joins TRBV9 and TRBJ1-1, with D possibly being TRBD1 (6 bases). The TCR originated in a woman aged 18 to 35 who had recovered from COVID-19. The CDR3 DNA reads TGTGCCAGCAGCGTGGGGGCGCGGACTGAAGCTTTCTTT. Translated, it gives CASSVGARTEAFF.